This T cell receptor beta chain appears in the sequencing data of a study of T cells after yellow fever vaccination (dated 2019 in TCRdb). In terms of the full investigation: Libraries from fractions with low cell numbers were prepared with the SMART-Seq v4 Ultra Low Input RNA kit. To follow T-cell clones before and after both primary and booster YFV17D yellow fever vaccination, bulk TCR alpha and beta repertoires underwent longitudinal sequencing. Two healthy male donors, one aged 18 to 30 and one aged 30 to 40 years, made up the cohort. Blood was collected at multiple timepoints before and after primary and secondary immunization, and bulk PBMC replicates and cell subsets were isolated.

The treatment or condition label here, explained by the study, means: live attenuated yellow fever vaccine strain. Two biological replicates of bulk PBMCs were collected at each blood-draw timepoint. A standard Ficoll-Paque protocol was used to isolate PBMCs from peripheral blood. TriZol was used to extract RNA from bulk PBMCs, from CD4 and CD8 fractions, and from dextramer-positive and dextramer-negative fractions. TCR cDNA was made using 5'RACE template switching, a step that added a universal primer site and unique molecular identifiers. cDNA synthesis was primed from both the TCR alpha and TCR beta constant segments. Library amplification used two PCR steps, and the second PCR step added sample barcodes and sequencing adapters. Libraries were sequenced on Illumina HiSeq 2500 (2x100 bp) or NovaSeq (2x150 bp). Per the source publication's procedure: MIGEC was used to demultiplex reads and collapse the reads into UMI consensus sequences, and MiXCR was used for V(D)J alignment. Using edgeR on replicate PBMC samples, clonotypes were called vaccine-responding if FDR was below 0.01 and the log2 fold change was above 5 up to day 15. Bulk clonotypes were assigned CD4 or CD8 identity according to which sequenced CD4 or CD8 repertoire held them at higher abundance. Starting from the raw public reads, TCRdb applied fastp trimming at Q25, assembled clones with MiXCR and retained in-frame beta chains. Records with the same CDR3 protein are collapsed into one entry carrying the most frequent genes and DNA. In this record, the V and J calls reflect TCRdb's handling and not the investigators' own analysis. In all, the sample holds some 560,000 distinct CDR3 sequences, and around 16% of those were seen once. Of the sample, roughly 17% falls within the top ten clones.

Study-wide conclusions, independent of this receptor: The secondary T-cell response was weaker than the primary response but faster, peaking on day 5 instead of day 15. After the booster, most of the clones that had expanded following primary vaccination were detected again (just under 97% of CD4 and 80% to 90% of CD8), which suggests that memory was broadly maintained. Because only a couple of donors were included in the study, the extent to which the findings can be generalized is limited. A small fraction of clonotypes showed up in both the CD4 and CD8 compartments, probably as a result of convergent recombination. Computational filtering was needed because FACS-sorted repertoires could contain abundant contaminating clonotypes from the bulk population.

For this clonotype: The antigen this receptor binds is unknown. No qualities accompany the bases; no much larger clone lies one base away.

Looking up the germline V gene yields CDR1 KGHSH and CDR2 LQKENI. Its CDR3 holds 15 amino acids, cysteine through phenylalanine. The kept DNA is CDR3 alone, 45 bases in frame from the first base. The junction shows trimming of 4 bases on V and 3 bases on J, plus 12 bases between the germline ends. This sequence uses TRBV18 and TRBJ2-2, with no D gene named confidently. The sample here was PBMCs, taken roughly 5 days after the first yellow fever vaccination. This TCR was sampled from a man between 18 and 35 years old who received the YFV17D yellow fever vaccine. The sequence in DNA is TGTGCCAGCTCACGAAATGCGGAGTACACCGGGGAGCTGTTTTTT. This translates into CASSRNAEYTGELFF.